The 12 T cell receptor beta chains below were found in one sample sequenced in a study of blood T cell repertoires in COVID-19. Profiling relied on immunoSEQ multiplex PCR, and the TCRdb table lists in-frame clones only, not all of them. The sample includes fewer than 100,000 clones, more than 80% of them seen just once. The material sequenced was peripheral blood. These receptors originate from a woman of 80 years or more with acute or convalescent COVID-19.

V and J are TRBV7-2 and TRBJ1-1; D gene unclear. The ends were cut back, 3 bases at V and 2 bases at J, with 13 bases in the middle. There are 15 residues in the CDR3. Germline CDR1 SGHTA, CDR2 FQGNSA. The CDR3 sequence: CASSFGGLGNTEAFF. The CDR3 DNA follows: TGTGCCAGCAGCTTCGGAGGCTTAGGTAACACTGAAGCTTTCTTT.

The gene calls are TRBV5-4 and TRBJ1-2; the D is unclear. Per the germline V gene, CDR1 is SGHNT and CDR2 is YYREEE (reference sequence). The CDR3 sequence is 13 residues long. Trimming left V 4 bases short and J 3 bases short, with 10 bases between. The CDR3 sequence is CASSLEEYYGYTF. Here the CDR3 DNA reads TGTGCCAGCAGCCTCGAGGAGTACTATGGCTACACCTTC.

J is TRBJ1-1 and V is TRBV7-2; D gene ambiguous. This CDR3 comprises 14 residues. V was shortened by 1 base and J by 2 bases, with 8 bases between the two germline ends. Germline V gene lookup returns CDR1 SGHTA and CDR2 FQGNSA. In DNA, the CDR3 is TGTGCCAGCAGCTTAGTGGGCACCAACACTGAAGCTTTCTTT. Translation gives CASSLVGTNTEAFF.

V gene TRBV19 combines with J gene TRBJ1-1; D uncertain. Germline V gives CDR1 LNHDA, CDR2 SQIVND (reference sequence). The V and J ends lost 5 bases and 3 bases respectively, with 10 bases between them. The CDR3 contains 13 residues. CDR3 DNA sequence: TGTGCCAGTAGTCCTGGCCTAGACACTGAAGCTTTCTTT. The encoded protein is CASSPGLDTEAFF.

The CDR3 spells CASKRWAGTSGSNEQFF. The CDR3 region has the DNA TGTGCCAGTAAAAGATGGGCCGGGACTAGCGGGAGTAATGAGCAGTTCTTC. V and J are TRBV19 and TRBJ2-1, with 14 bases matching TRBD2. The CDR3 covers 17 residues. Germline V gene data show CDR1 as LNHDA and CDR2 as SQIVND (reference sequence). V was clipped by 7 bases and J by 7 bases; unmatched bases: 12.

The CDR3 spells CASSPSSGTPYEQYF. CDR3 nucleotides: TGCGCCAGCAGCCCAAGCTCCGGGACACCCTACGAGCAGTACTTC. This chain joins TRBV5-1 and TRBJ2-7; perhaps TRBD1 as D (6 bases). V lost 4 bases to trimming and J lost 2 bases, with 16 bases between them. Germline V gene lookup returns CDR1 SGHRS and CDR2 YFSETQ. The CDR3 is 15 residues long.

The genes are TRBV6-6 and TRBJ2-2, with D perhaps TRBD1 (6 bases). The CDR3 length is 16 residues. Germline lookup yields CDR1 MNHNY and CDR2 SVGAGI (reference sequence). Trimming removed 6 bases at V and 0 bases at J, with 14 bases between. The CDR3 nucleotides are TGTGCCAGCAGCTCTACAGGGATCACGAACACCGGGGAGCTGTTTTTT. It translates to CASSSTGITNTGELFF.

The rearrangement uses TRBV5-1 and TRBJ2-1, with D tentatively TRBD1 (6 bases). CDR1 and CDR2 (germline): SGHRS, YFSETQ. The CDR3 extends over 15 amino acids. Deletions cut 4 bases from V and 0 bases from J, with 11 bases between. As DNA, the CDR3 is TGCGCCAGCAGCCCAGGACAGAGCTCCTACAATGAGCAGTTCTTC. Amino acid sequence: CASSPGQSSYNEQFF.

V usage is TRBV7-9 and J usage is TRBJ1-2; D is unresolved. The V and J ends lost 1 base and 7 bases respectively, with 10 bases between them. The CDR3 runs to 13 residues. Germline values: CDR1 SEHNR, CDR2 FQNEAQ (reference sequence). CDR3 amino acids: CASSLEGPGGYTF. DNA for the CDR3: TGTGCCAGCAGCTTAGAAGGCCCGGGTGGCTACACCTTC.

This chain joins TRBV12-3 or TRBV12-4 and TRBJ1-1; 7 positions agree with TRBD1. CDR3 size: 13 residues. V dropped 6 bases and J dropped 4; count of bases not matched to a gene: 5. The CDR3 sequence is CASRQGHFTEAFF. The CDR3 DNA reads TGTGCCAGCAGACAGGGGCACTTCACTGAAGCTTTCTTT.

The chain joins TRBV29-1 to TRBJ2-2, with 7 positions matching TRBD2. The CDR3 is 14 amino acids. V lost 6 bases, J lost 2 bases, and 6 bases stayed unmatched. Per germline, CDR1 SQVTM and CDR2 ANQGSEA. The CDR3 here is CSVFQAGNTGELFF. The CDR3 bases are TGCAGCGTGTTTCAAGCGGGAAACACCGGGGAGCTGTTTTTT.

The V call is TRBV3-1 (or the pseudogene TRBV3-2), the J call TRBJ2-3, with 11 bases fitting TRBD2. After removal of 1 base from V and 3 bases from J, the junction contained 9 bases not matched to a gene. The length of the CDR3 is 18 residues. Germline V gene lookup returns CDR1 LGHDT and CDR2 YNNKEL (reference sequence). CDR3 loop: CASSQGLAGTQSTDTQYF. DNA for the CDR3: TGTGCCAGCAGCCAAGGACTAGCGGGAACCCAGAGTACAGATACGCAGTATTTT.